These 20 T cell receptor beta chains were sequenced from one sample in a study of control samples from healthy donors and cancer patients. Data came from immunoSEQ multiplex PCR; TCRdb stores just in-frame clones and leaves some out. The table records around 110,000 clones, more than 75% of them present only once. Sample: blood. The receptors here all came from a woman in her 70s in good health.

The rearrangement links TRBV5-4 to TRBJ2-3, with a tentative D call TRBD2 (7 bases). The CDR3 runs 15 residues. V dropped 4 bases and J dropped 2 bases, with 14 bases sitting between them. CDR1 is SGHNT, CDR2 YYREEE, per germline (reference sequence). For the CDR3, the DNA is TGTGCCAGCAGCGGGAGGGGGGGGATCACAGATACGCAGTATTTT. The encoded protein is CASSGRGGITDTQYF.

The chain couples TRBV19 to TRBJ1-5, with 8 bases aligning to TRBD1. The germline CDR1 and CDR2 sequences are LNHDA and SQIVND (reference sequence). The CDR3 has 13 amino acids. The ends lost 6 bases at V and 4 bases at J; junction bases unmatched: 2. The CDR3 protein is CASSRQGNQPQHF. The CDR3 bases are TGTGCCAGTAGCCGACAGGGGAATCAGCCCCAGCATTTT.

This rearrangement joins TRBV29-1 to TRBJ1-1; 7 nucleotides match TRBD1. The CDR3 is 12 amino acids. The ends lost 7 bases at V and 3 bases at J; junction bases unmatched: 5. Germline assignment: CDR1 SQVTM and CDR2 ANQGSEA. CDR3 amino acids: CSASTGDTEAFF. The CDR3 coding sequence is TGCAGCGCCTCTACAGGGGACACTGAAGCTTTCTTT.

The CDR3 loop reads CASSLEERGNEQFF. Written as DNA, the CDR3 is TGTGCCAGCAGCTTGGAGGAAAGGGGCAATGAGCAGTTCTTC. V gene TRBV5-4 combines with J gene TRBJ2-1; D is possibly TRBD1 (5 bases). Per the germline V gene, CDR1 is SGHNT and CDR2 is YYREEE (reference sequence). There are 14 residues in the CDR3. Trimming cost V 0 bases and J 6 bases, with 10 bases left between them.

This rearrangement joins TRBV25-1 to TRBJ2-7; D not resolved. This CDR3 contains 12 residues. CDR1 is MGHDK, CDR2 SYGVNS, per germline. V was shortened by 0 bases and J by 3 bases, with 3 bases between the two germline ends. The CDR3 sequence: CASSEYGYEQYF. CDR3 bases: TGTGCCAGCAGTGAATACGGCTACGAGCAGTACTTC.

V usage is TRBV10-3 and J usage is TRBJ1-2; D is ambiguous. The CDR3 runs 12 residues. Trimming left V 2 bases short and J 8 bases short, with 9 bases between. Germline CDR1 ENHRY, CDR2 SYGVKD. For the CDR3, the DNA is TGTGCCATCAGTGAGGGCCTGAGGGGCTACACCTTC. Encoded protein: CAISEGLRGYTF.

V is TRBV18 and J is TRBJ2-7; D not certain. Between the trimmed V and J ends, which lost 4 bases and 0 bases, there was a span of 13 bases. Germline loops: CDR1 KGHSH, CDR2 LQKENI. The CDR3 has 15 residues. The CDR3 reads CASSRVGLHSYEQYF. Written as DNA, the CDR3 is TGTGCCAGCTCACGGGTCGGTCTTCACTCCTACGAGCAGTACTTC.

The rearrangement joins TRBV6-2 or TRBV6-3 to TRBJ1-4, with D maybe TRBD1 (5 bases). This CDR3 spans 14 amino acids. CDR1 MNHEY and CDR2 SVGEGT come from the germline V gene. Trimming pared 2 bases from V and 7 bases from J, leaving 11 bases between. The CDR3 sequence: CASSYAMGVEKLFF. The CDR3 DNA reads TGTGCCAGCAGTTACGCCATGGGGGTTGAAAAACTGTTTTTT.

This clone was recorded at least ten times. The rearrangement links TRBV2 to TRBJ2-3; a possible D gene is TRBD2 (7 bases). CDR1 SNHLY and CDR2 FYNNEI come from the germline V gene. V was clipped by 7 bases and J by 3 bases, with 17 bases between them. The CDR3 sequence is 15 residues long. DNA for the CDR3: TGTGCCAGCACTTTGAGGGGGGGCGGGACAGATACGCAGTATTTT. Protein product: CASTLRGGGTDTQYF.

The chain is built from TRBV29-1 and TRBJ2-7, with 11 bases identical to TRBD1. This CDR3 contains 16 residues. After removal of 3 bases from V and 2 bases from J, the junction contained 9 bases not matched to a gene. The germline gives CDR1 SQVTM, CDR2 ANQGSEA. The CDR3 here is CSVDLSGTGGAYEQYF. The CDR3 coding sequence is TGCAGCGTTGATTTATCAGGGACAGGGGGGGCCTACGAGCAGTACTTC.

The rearrangement links TRBV7-9 to TRBJ1-2; TRBD1 is a possible D gene (6 bases). V gave up 5 bases and J gave up 7 bases, with 17 bases separating them. This CDR3 is built from 14 residues. The germline V gene encodes CDR1 SEHNR and CDR2 FQNEAQ (reference sequence). CDR3 in amino acids: CASSREGGSFGYTF. DNA of the CDR3: TGTGCCAGCAGCCGGGAGGGGGGATCTTTTGGCTACACCTTC.

The gene calls are TRBV18 and TRBJ1-4; 7 bases map to TRBD1. CDR1 KGHSH and CDR2 LQKENI come from the germline V gene. The CDR3 contains 15 residues. V lost 3 bases to trimming and J lost 3 bases; unmatched junction nucleotides: 4. The CDR3 region is CASSPSGTANEKLFF. Written as DNA, the CDR3 is TGTGCCAGCTCACCCTCCGGGACAGCTAATGAAAAACTGTTTTTT.

This clone was observed once. J is TRBJ1-5 and V is TRBV6-5, with D perhaps TRBD1 (5 bases). This CDR3 has 15 residues. V gave up 0 bases and J gave up 5 bases, with 11 bases separating them. From germline, CDR1 is MNHEY and CDR2 SVGAGI. CDR3 in amino acids: CASSYSRGPDQPQHF. CDR3 DNA: TGTGCCAGCAGTTACTCGAGGGGTCCCGATCAGCCCCAGCATTTT.

This chain links TRBV2 with TRBJ1-5; the match to TRBD1 covers 7 bases. Unmatched junction bases numbered 8, after V lost 5 bases and J lost 1 base. The CDR3 spans 16 residues. The V gene's germline CDR1 is SNHLY and CDR2 FYNNEI. CDR3 bases: TGTGCCAGCAGTCGCGCCGACAGGGCCAGCAATCAGCCCCAGCATTTT. Translated, it gives CASSRADRASNQPQHF.

V is TRBV15 and J is TRBJ2-7; D may match TRBD1 or TRBD2 (6 bases each). V dropped 3 bases and J dropped 4 bases, with 16 bases sitting between them. Germline V gives CDR1 LNHNV, CDR2 YYDKDF (reference sequence). The CDR3 is 15 amino acids. The CDR3 DNA reads as TGTGCCACCAGCAGGCGGGACACCGGAGCATACGAGCAGTACTTC. Its protein is CATSRRDTGAYEQYF.

The rearrangement uses TRBV6-1 and TRBJ1-4, with TRBD1 matching 10 bases. Trimming at V came to 2 bases and at J to 8 bases, leaving 5 bases not matched to a gene. The CDR3 covers 15 residues. Germline CDR1 and CDR2: MNHNS and SASEGT. This chain's CDR3 is CASSETTGGWEKLFF. The CDR3 coding sequence is TGTGCCAGCAGTGAAACGACAGGGGGCTGGGAAAAACTGTTTTTT.

The gene calls are TRBV7-2 and TRBJ2-5; no clear D. CDR1 and CDR2 (germline): SGHTA, FQGNSA. The CDR3 loop spans 13 amino acids. Trimming removed 8 bases from V and 2 bases from J, with 12 bases in between. DNA for the CDR3: TGTGCCAGCTCAATCGTCCCGCAAGAGACCCAGTACTTC. Translated, it gives CASSIVPQETQYF.

The chain employs TRBV5-8 and TRBJ1-5; D call uncertain. Germline-derived CDR1 and CDR2 are SGHTS and YDEGEE. Trimming removed 2 bases from V and 7 bases from J, with 10 bases in between. The CDR3 contains 13 residues. The CDR3 is CASSLGPGQPQHF. The CDR3 nucleotides read TGTGCCAGCAGCTTAGGTCCTGGGCAGCCCCAGCATTTT. The variable domain in full, with the rest retrieved from reference TRBV5-8 and TRBJ1-5, is EAGVTQSPTHLIKTRGQQATLRCSPISGHTSVYWYQQALGLGLQFLLWYDEGEERNRGNFPPRFSGRQFPNYSSELNVNALELEDSALYLCASSLGPGQPQHFGDGTRLSIL.

This clone showed up just a few times. The chain combines TRBV7-5 with TRBJ1-2; the table names TRBD1, a call not compared with the DNA. TRBV7-5 is shown as a pseudogene. The CDR3 covers 12 residues. The CDR3 DNA sequence: TGTGCCAGAAGCACCCGCAGGGCTCTCTACACCTTC. Its protein product is CARSTRRALYTF.

The rearrangement uses TRBV6-1 and TRBJ2-3, with 8 bases lining up with TRBD1. Germline loops: CDR1 MNHNS, CDR2 SASEGT. Trimming cost V 4 bases and J 2 bases; bases outside gene matches: 8. The length of the CDR3 is 16 residues. CDR3: CASSAYRGSYTDTQYF. CDR3 sequence (DNA): TGTGCCAGCAGTGCTTACAGGGGGAGCTACACAGATACGCAGTATTTT.